The clone carrying this T cell receptor beta chain was observed once. This record belongs to a study of blood T cell repertoires in COVID-19. About the study: Nucleic acid was either cDNA or gDNA, and it came from T cells, B-cell-depleted T cells, or PBMCs.

Authors' methods: Counts of nucleated cells, estimated from reference gene primer amplification, were obtained. Produced via immunoSEQ multiplex PCR; TCRdb's table is partial and in-frame only. V and J calls and clone size are those listed in that table; D and trimming were worked out from the DNA. The table records about 74,000 clones, about nine tenths of them present only once. Germline V gene sequence: CDR1 SGHNT, CDR2 YYREEE (reference sequence). This CDR3 contains 20 residues. V gave up 5 bases and J gave up 5 bases, with 34 bases separating them. Sequencing was carried out using peripheral blood. The V gene is TRBV5-4, the J gene TRBJ2-5; TRBD2 is a possible D gene (7 bases). The receptor was derived from a woman of 80 years or more with active or convalescent COVID-19. CDR3 in amino acids: CASRSHREPIGGGGWETQYF. The CDR3 DNA is TGTGCCAGCAGAAGTCACAGGGAACCGATTGGAGGGGGGGGCTGGGAGACCCAGTACTTC.